This TCR beta chain was found in a study of cytomegalovirus exposure and HLA in healthy donors (dated by TCRdb to 2016 to 2017). For the study in its entirety: According to an earlier analysis of a few hundred of the donors, about 170 million T cells yielded roughly 110 million unique TCR beta sequences and about 300 Gb of sequence data. An early release that covered around 590 HLA-typed donors contained about 300 gigabases of sequencing data and 70 million to 100 million unique TCR sequences. Of the approximately 400 genotyped donors, approximately 83% fell in the genetic ancestry cluster associated with self-reported Caucasian donors. The study aimed to test whether signatures of past pathogen exposure could be identified by cataloging public T cell receptors. Using immunosequencing, the study profiled T cell repertoires from about 650 subjects and related those repertoires to cytomegalovirus serostatus. In addition to the first cohort of several hundred subjects, a separate validation cohort of under 150 different subjects was used. To predict cytomegalovirus infection status, the study brought together high-throughput TCR immunosequencing, statistical association of individual TCRs with disease status, and machine learning. In a later analysis, previously published TCR beta repertoires from several hundred donors were re-analyzed and high-resolution HLA genotyping was added so that TCR occurrence patterns could be studied. Rather than using new phenotypic data, the later analysis identified candidate immune exposures from TCR beta sequences and from how often those sequences occurred across donors. An earlier analysis of approximately 640 of the donors applied high-throughput TCR beta sequencing to assess whether each TCR beta V gene segment acted as functional or pseudogenic. Donor age, sex, ethnicity and CMV serostatus were compiled together with the repertoire data. A later genetic analysis took genome-wide SNP genotypes for about three fifths of the 666 donors and used that subset as a discovery cohort. Every discovery cohort repertoire had been produced on one sequencing platform. Both class I and class II loci were covered by HLA typing, at four-digit resolution. Typing coverage differed by locus: A, B, C, DRB1 and DQB1 were typed in about 629-640 donors, DQA1 in about 560, DPA1 in 600 to 610, and DPB1 in 400 to 480. Four to six DR-DQ haplotypes were handled as single units for association and clustering, since linkage in the cohort was strong. On average, around 200,000 unique TCR beta nucleotide sequences were sequenced per donor among several hundred genotyped donors of the cohort, with about 17% of those sequences being non-productive. Paper-wide results and their limitations: Correlated functional status among segregating V segments might reflect linkage disequilibrium, but an unknown experimental factor could not be ruled out. The authors suggested that the approach could potentially be generalized to other disease states and immunological phenotypes. An association between a missense DCLRE1C variant and V-gene and J-gene trimming of TCR beta chains was found in a later genetic analysis and replicated in an independent cohort. CMV serostatus was the only immune exposure information available for the cohort. According to a later analysis, TCR association rates differed among HLA loci, with DRB1 alleles showing the most associated TCRs and HLA-C alleles showing the fewest. A further reported finding was that TCR beta sequences accurately predicted the HLA-A and HLA-B alleles for most subjects in the first cohort. The study gave a list of over 150 TCR beta chains associated with cytomegalovirus. At a false discovery rate of 0.05, a later analysis linked around 17,000 TCR beta sequences to specific HLA alleles. In an earlier analysis of about 550 of the donors, most TCR beta V segments were observed in productive rearrangements about 87% or about 30% of the time, broadly matching IMGT annotations. The sequencing pipeline was judged likely to have produced a cluster of highly shared sequence variants as a technical artifact. Presence/absence analyses assumed roughly uniform sequencing depth across donors, an assumption that may not hold. HLA typing was unavailable for some donors at each locus, so association tests used only the typed subset. Some IMGT-functional V segments, including TRBV6-2 and TRBV6-3, could not be distinguished by the 87-base-pair reads and were therefore excluded. A later analysis reported that several top co-occurrence clusters appeared linked to parvovirus B19, influenza, CMV and Epstein-Barr virus. In this cohort, only TCR beta chains were sequenced, and detectable features were limited by the absence of alpha or paired-chain data. Three of the identified cytomegalovirus-associated TCR beta chains were confirmed in vitro to be specific for cytomegalovirus antigens. In a later analysis, most CMV-associated TCR beta chains were found to appear HLA-restricted, with HLA associations seemingly driven largely by CMV exposure. When HLA alleles, especially DR and DQ, strongly co-occurred, TCR associations were difficult to assign to individual alleles. Over 15 rarely observed V segments, including chromosome 9 orphons, were excluded from the earlier analysis of approximately 500 of the donors because counts were too low. Compared with the 666-donor mean, donors in an Asian-associated ancestry cluster had fewer N-insertions in productive TCRs, according to a later genetic analysis. Most TCR sequences were seen in very few donors, while some public TCRs were found in many individuals. In a later analysis, HLA-associated TCR beta chains were found to be more clonally expanded and to have lower generation probabilities than equally common non-associated chains. The classifier was reported to diagnose cytomegalovirus status with high specificity and sensitivity in both the original and validation cohorts.

Trimming removed 1 base from V and 1 base from J, leaving 8 bases between the germline ends. From the cysteine up to the phenylalanine, the CDR3 has a length of 15 residues. Just the 45-base CDR3 DNA is kept, in frame starting at base 1. The germline V gene provides CDR1 SGHTA and CDR2 FQGNSA. The protocol used for the library was the immunoSEQ multiplex PCR assay. A mixture of 60 forward primers for TCR Vbeta segments and 13 reverse primers for TCR Jbeta segments was used in the multiplex PCR. The CDR3 region of rearranged TCR beta genes was amplified from genomic DNA with a multiplex PCR assay. On the Illumina HiSeq System, the amplified TCR beta libraries were sequenced as 87-base-pair reads. Turning to the authors' computational methods: A later analysis counted 65 million to 90 million unique TCR beta chains across the 550 to 750 repertoires, and roughly 9.9 million of these chains were shared by at least two donors. Raw reads were error-corrected and collapsed into unique sequences with a nearest-neighbor algorithm that merged closely related sequences to remove PCR and sequencing errors. CDR3 sequences were aligned to IMGT reference sequences to assign V, D and J gene segments. For a sequence to be retained, a match of at least six nucleotides to both a V gene segment and a J gene segment was required. Rearrangements were called productive when the CDR3 lacked stop codons and stayed in frame with V and J; all others were non-productive. Following IMGT convention, CDR3 was defined as the stretch from the second conserved V-encoded cysteine up to the conserved J-encoded phenylalanine. The earlier analysis of about 590 of the donors excluded sequences that lacked an unambiguous match to a single V gene segment. An earlier analysis of roughly 590 of the donors called V segments functional above 56.7% productive rearrangements and segregating when the between-donor standard deviation exceeded 5%. A statistical classification framework was built for diagnosing cytomegalovirus status from the catalog of TCR beta chain sequences. V and J gene assignment, in a later analysis, came from comparing TCR nucleotide sequences with IMGT/GENE-DB human TR gene sequences. A later analysis assigned CDR3 sequences and most-parsimonious VDJ recombination scenarios with the TCRdist pipeline. In a later analysis, every TCR beta chain was defined by the combination of its CDR3 amino acid sequence and its V-gene family, and reads without a unique V-gene family were dropped. As a way to deal with suspected cross-contamination and a sequencing artifact, a later analysis dropped roughly 620 nucleotide sequences that were highly shared and had low generation probability. For each public chain, a later analysis derived a clonal expansion index from normalized ranks of inferred template counts within each repertoire. In a later analysis, generation probabilities were computed with a VDJ recombination model fitted to out-of-frame rearrangements, and the resulting probabilities were checked against IGoR. In a later analysis, TCR-TCR, TCR-HLA and TCR-CMV co-occurrence was scored with hypergeometric tests, and a repertoire-size bias correction was applied to TCR pairs. A later analysis estimated false discovery rates by permuting HLA or CMV assignments 20 times. A later analysis grouped co-occurring TCRs with DBSCAN, adding TCRdist sequence similarity when clustering within HLA-allele-positive subsets. For co-occurrence clustering, repertoires with fewer than 30,000 or more than 120,000 public chains were excluded, along with a handful of repertoires with anomalous nucleotide sharing. Entries here come from immuneACCESS through TCRdb and include only in-frame sequences with V and J called. Some clones fail to appear in such tables; in the studies checked, an unresolved V gene covers under half of the shortfall, and the cause of the remainder is unknown. V, J and clone size reflect that table, while D and trimming were determined from the DNA. The sample records roughly 120,000 clones, around 80% of which are singletons. The top ten clones comprise 3.5% to 4.5% of the sample.

This clone was detected a few times. The clone's antigen remains unknown. Base quality data are lacking; no much larger clone is found one base away. The cohort comprised 550 to 700 healthy bone marrow donors. At the time of sampling, all cohort members were nominally healthy, though unrecorded immune exposures were likely present. The donor tested CMV seropositive and was one of the 289 seropositive cohort members. Every donor gave a peripheral blood sample, and the peripheral blood mononuclear cells from that sample were used for TCR beta sequencing. Genomic DNA extraction from the blood cell samples was performed with the Qiagen DNeasy Blood Extraction Kit.

The source is a man younger than 45 in good health and CMV-seropositive. What was sequenced was PBMCs. In this chain, TRBV7-2 is recombined with TRBJ1-5; a confident D gene designation cannot be given. The CDR3: CASSLGGQSNQPQHF. The bases read TGTGCCAGCAGCTTAGGTGGCCAGAGCAATCAGCCCCAGCATTTT.